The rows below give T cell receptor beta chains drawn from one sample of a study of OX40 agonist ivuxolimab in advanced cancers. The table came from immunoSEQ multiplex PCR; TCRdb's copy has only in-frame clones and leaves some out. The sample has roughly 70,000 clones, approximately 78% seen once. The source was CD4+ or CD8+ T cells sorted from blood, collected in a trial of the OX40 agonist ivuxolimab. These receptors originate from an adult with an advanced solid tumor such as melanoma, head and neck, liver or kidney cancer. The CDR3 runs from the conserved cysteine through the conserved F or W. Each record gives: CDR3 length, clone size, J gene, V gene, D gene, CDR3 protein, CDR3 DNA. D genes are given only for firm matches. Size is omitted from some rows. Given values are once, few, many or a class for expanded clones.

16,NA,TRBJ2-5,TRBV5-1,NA,CASSTLSVGGRETQYF,TGCGCCAGCAGCACGCTTAGCGTAGGTGGAAGGGAGACCCAGTACTTC
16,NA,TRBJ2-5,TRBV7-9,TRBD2,CASSSGLAGGAETQYF,TGTGCCAGCAGCTCCGGACTAGCGGGAGGAGCAGAGACCCAGTACTTC
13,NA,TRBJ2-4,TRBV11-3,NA,CATQDLAKNIQYF,TGTGCCACTCAGGACCTAGCCAAAAACATTCAGTACTTC
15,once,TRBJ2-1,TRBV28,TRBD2,CASSSAGATINEQFF,TGTGCCAGCAGCTCAGCGGGAGCGACTATCAATGAGCAGTTCTTC
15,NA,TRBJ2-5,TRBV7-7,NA,CASSFLSGSEETQYF,TGTGCCAGCAGCTTTCTATCGGGTTCGGAAGAGACCCAGTACTTC
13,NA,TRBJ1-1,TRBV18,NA,CASSPDGNTEAFF,TGTGCCAGCTCACCAGACGGAAACACTGAAGCTTTCTTT
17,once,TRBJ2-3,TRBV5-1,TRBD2,CASSLALTSGSTDTQYF,TGCGCCAGCAGCTTGGCCTTAACTAGCGGTAGCACAGATACGCAGTATTTT
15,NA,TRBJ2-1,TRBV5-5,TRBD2,CASSPGLAAGDEQFF,TGTGCCAGCAGCCCGGGACTAGCCGCCGGAGATGAGCAGTTCTTC
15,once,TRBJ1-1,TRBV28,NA,CASSQRASLNTEAFF,TGTGCCAGCAGTCAGAGGGCGAGCCTGAACACTGAAGCTTTCTTT
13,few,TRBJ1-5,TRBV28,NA,CASSWTLAQPQHF,TGTGCCAGCAGCTGGACTCTAGCTCAGCCCCAGCATTTT
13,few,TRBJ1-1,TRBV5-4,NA,CASSLPGVTEAFF,TGTGCCAGCAGCTTGCCAGGGGTGACTGAAGCTTTCTTT
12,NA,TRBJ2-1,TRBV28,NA,CASSLVGYEQFF,TGTGCCAGCAGTTTAGTGGGGTATGAGCAGTTCTTC
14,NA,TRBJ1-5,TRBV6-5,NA,CASSGQRRGQPQHF,TGTGCCAGCAGTGGACAGAGGCGCGGTCAGCCCCAGCATTTT
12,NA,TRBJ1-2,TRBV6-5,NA,CASSGQNYGYTF,TGTGCCAGCAGTGGACAGAACTATGGCTACACCTTC
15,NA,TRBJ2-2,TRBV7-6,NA,CASREGILDTGELFF,TGTGCCAGCAGGGAGGGTATTTTGGACACCGGGGAGCTGTTTTTT
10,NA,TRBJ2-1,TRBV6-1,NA,CASIGNEQFF,TGTGCCAGCATAGGCAATGAGCAGTTCTTC
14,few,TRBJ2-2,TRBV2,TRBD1,CAGTGTGGSGELFF,TGTGCCGGCACCGGGACAGGGGGCTCCGGGGAGCTGTTTTTT
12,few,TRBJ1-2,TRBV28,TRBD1,CASSLTGGGYTF,TGTGCCAGCAGTCTTACAGGGGGAGGCTACACCTTC
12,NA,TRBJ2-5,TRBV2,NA,CASTQGGETQYF,TGTGCCAGCACCCAGGGCGGGGAGACCCAGTACTTC
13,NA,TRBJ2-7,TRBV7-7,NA,CASSGGLNYEQYF,TGTGCCAGCAGCGGGGGACTTAATTACGAGCAGTACTTC
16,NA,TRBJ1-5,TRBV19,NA,CASSIGGPYSNQPQHF,TGTGCCAGTAGTATAGGAGGACCTTATAGCAATCAGCCCCAGCATTTT
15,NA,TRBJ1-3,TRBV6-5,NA,CASSYLRGRENTIYF,TGTGCCAGCAGTTACTTGAGGGGAAGGGAAAACACCATATATTTT
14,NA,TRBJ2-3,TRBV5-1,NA,CASSLAAGTDTQYF,TGCGCCAGCAGCTTGGCCGCGGGCACAGATACGCAGTATTTT